Presented here are 11 T cell receptor beta chains from one specimen sequenced in a study of early T cells in non-severe SARS-CoV-2 infection. TCRdb independently ran MiXCR on the 5' RACE reads; one entry per CDR3 protein. The profile shows approximately 62,000 distinct CDR3 sequences, about 12% of them singletons. The sequencing sample was made of whole blood. The receptors come from an adult who was a healthcare worker with PCR-confirmed SARS-CoV-2 infection or an uninfected control (not recorded which).

This chain connects TRBV12-3 or TRBV12-4 to TRBJ1-5, with 7 bases that match TRBD1. The J segment lost 9 bases and the V segment lost 0 bases, leaving 11 bases of the junction unmatched. The CDR3 is made up of 16 amino acids. In DNA form, the CDR3 reads TGTGCCAGCAGTTTAGCAGGGGGCTTTCCCCCTGTGCCCCAGCATTTT. Translated: CASSLAGGFPPVPQHF.

This clonotype was counted many times. V is TRBV7-9 and J is TRBJ2-3, with D hard to call. This CDR3 region has 12 residues. The germline V gene encodes CDR1 SEHNR and CDR2 FQNEAQ (reference sequence). V gave up 5 bases and J gave up 0 bases, with 3 bases separating them. CDR3: CASSRSTDTQYF. CDR3 bases: TGTGCCAGCAGCCGTAGCACAGATACGCAGTATTTT.

The J gene is TRBJ2-1, the V gene TRBV12-3 or TRBV12-4, with 9 bases lining up with TRBD2. There are 11 residues in the CDR3. Unmatched junction bases numbered 3, after V lost 5 bases and J lost 13 bases. Here the CDR3 DNA reads TGTGCCAGCAGTCCTAGCGGGACCCAGTTCTTC. Its protein product is CASSPSGTQFF.

This clonotype was found a few times. The rearrangement joins TRBV29-1 to TRBJ1-5; D gene uncertain. V shed 5 bases and J shed 2 bases, with 10 bases lying between them. Germline loops: CDR1 SQVTM, CDR2 ANQGSEA. This CDR3 contains 13 residues. The CDR3 DNA follows: TGCAGCGTTTCCTTCAGTGGCAATCAGCCCCAGCATTTT. The encoded protein is CSVSFSGNQPQHF.

The chain links TRBV5-1 to TRBJ1-1; D gene uncertain. The CDR3 is 13 amino acids. CDR1 is SGHRS and CDR2 is YFSETQ in the germline V gene. Trimming cost V 6 bases and J 1 base, with 10 bases left between them. The CDR3 DNA reads TGCGCCAGCACGGTTACGGGGAACACTGAAGCTTTCTTT. It yields the protein CASTVTGNTEAFF.

This clonotype came up many times. The chain joins TRBV7-6 to TRBJ2-1; TRBD1 or TRBD2 may be the D gene (5 bases each). The CDR3 loop spans 21 amino acids. Trimming took off 1 base at V and 6 bases at J, with 31 bases between the two ends. Germline loops: CDR1 SGHVS, CDR2 FNYEAQ. For the CDR3, the DNA is TGTGCCAGCAGCTTAGGGGACGTCCCAGGACTCAACTATCAACGGCGCAATGAGCAGTTCTTC. Translated: CASSLGDVPGLNYQRRNEQFF.

This clonotype has just a few counts. The V and J genes are TRBV20-1 and TRBJ2-1; 10 bases map to TRBD2. Germline-derived CDR1 and CDR2 are DFQATT and SNEGSKA (reference sequence). Unmatched junction bases numbered 9, after V lost 1 base and J lost 6 bases. The CDR3 extends over 16 amino acids. The CDR3 spells CSARGSGTSEINEQFF. The CDR3 DNA is TGCAGTGCTAGAGGTAGCGGGACTAGCGAAATCAATGAGCAGTTCTTC.

In its sample, this clonotype was seen a few times. The chain recombines TRBV20-1 with TRBJ1-1; possibly TRBD1 for D (5 bases). V was trimmed by 0 bases and J by 5 bases, leaving 10 bases between them. The CDR3 contains 13 residues. CDR1 and CDR2 (germline): DFQATT, SNEGSKA (reference sequence). CDR3 nucleotides: TGCAGTGCTAGAGATGGGGGGGGAACTGAAGCTTTCTTT. The encoded protein is CSARDGGGTEAFF.

The rearrangement links TRBV6-2 or TRBV6-3 to TRBJ2-1; D unresolved. The V gene lost 3 bases and the J gene lost 4 bases, with 7 bases spanning the gap. The CDR3 contains 13 residues. CDR1 and CDR2 from the germline V gene are MNHEY and SVGEGT. This CDR3 is CASSYSFYNEQFF. CDR3 coding DNA: TGTGCCAGCAGTTATAGCTTTTACAATGAGCAGTTCTTC.

This clonotype was counted at least ten times. The chain joins TRBV2 to TRBJ2-1; 10 bases align to TRBD2. Germline V gene lookup returns CDR1 SNHLY and CDR2 FYNNEI. The CDR3 has 16 amino acids. V lost 8 bases and J lost 6; bases outside the gene matches: 13. The CDR3 coding sequence is TGTGCCAGCCAGAAAACCCCTAGCGGGAGCCCCAATGAGCAGTTCTTC. Translating it yields CASQKTPSGSPNEQFF.

The gene calls are TRBV28 and TRBJ1-1; D is ambiguous. The CDR3 sequence is 14 residues long. V lost 2 bases to trimming and J lost 0 bases, with 7 bases between them. The germline V gene encodes CDR1 MDHEN and CDR2 SYDVKM. CDR3 nucleotide sequence: TGTGCCAGCAGTTTAGGTTCGGTGAACACTGAAGCTTTCTTT. Translation gives CASSLGSVNTEAFF.